Listed below are T cell receptor beta chains from one sample, sequenced in a study of blood T cell repertoires in COVID-19. Generated by immunoSEQ multiplex PCR, the TCRdb table keeps only in-frame clones and is missing some. The sample lists about 130,000 clones; roughly four fifths were seen once. What was sequenced was peripheral blood. The receptors were gathered from a woman in her fifties or sixties with acute or convalescent COVID-19. CDR3s include the opening cysteine and the closing phenylalanine or tryptophan. Fields, in order: D gene, V gene, J gene, clone size, CDR3 protein, CDR3 DNA. A D gene is named only where the DNA matches it firmly. The size of a clone is reported for some rows only, either as once, few or many, or as a class for expanded clones.

D: TRBD2; V: TRBV24-1; J: TRBJ2-5; size: .; CDR3: CATSDTSGLAGLTETQYF; DNA: TGTGCCACCAGTGATACATCGGGACTAGCGGGACTTACAGAGACCCAGTACTTC
D: .; V: TRBV9; J: TRBJ2-7; size: .; CDR3: CASSPRGERKNSQYF; DNA: TGTGCCAGCAGCCCCCGGGGAGAACGAAAAAATTCGCAGTACTTC
D: .; V: TRBV11-3; J: TRBJ2-7; size: .; CDR3: CASSLRGLDEQYF; DNA: TGTGCCAGCAGCTTACGAGGTCTGGACGAGCAGTACTTC
D: TRBD1; V: TRBV14; J: TRBJ2-1; size: .; CDR3: CASLPGGTGNYNEQFF; DNA: TGTGCCAGCCTACCCGGGGGGACAGGGAACTACAATGAGCAGTTCTTC
D: TRBD1; V: TRBV5-5; J: TRBJ1-1; size: .; CDR3: CASSFGQGLYTEAFF; DNA: TGTGCCAGCAGCTTTGGACAGGGGCTCTACACTGAAGCTTTCTTT
D: .; V: TRBV5-1; J: TRBJ2-5; size: .; CDR3: CASRQQEETQYF; DNA: TGCGCCAGCAGACAACAGGAAGAGACCCAGTACTTC
D: .; V: TRBV5-5; J: TRBJ2-7; size: .; CDR3: CASSRLGVYEQYF; DNA: TGTGCCAGCAGCAGACTTGGCGTCTACGAGCAGTACTTC
D: .; V: TRBV5-8; J: TRBJ2-2; size: .; CDR3: CASLPDYRNPNTGELFF; DNA: TGTGCCAGCCTGCCGGACTACCGCAACCCGAACACCGGGGAGCTGTTTTTT
D: .; V: TRBV7-3; J: TRBJ2-7; size: .; CDR3: CASSPGHSGEQYF; DNA: TGTGCCAGCAGCCCCGGACACTCGGGCGAGCAGTACTTC
D: TRBD1; V: TRBV2; J: TRBJ1-5; size: once; CDR3: CASSGQGLNQPQHF; DNA: TGTGCCAGCAGCGGACAGGGGTTAAATCAGCCCCAGCATTTT
D: TRBD2; V: TRBV5-4; J: TRBJ2-5; size: .; CDR3: CASSLAGGGPETQYF; DNA: TGTGCCAGCAGCTTGGCCGGCGGGGGACCAGAGACCCAGTACTTC
D: .; V: TRBV30; J: TRBJ1-1; size: .; CDR3: CAWSEQGRSFF; DNA: TGTGCCTGGAGTGAGCAGGGGAGATCTTTCTTT
D: .; V: TRBV28; J: TRBJ1-5; size: .; CDR3: CASGSRGGSTGPQHF; DNA: TGTGCCAGCGGAAGCCGTGGAGGCTCGACAGGGCCCCAGCATTTT
D: TRBD1; V: TRBV10-3; J: TRBJ1-4; size: .; CDR3: CAISKGQGSTNEKLFF; DNA: TGTGCCATCAGCAAGGGACAGGGATCAACTAATGAAAAACTGTTTTTT
D: .; V: TRBV30; J: TRBJ2-1; size: .; CDR3: CAWSPQNEQFF; DNA: TGTGCCTGGAGTCCCCAGAATGAGCAGTTCTTC
D: .; V: TRBV5-8; J: TRBJ1-1; size: .; CDR3: CASSLDRNTEAFF; DNA: TGTGCCAGCAGCTTGGACAGGAACACTGAAGCTTTCTTT
D: TRBD2; V: TRBV5-1; J: TRBJ2-5; size: once; CDR3: CASNQAGGPQETQYF; DNA: TGCGCCAGCAACCAAGCGGGGGGACCCCAAGAGACCCAGTACTTC
D: TRBD2; V: TRBV4-1; J: TRBJ2-7; size: .; CDR3: CASSQAGIAGDYEQYF; DNA: TGCGCCAGCAGCCAAGCGGGGATAGCGGGGGACTACGAGCAGTACTTC
D: .; V: TRBV6-5; J: TRBJ1-2; size: .; CDR3: CASRMTPESGYTF; DNA: TGTGCCAGCAGGATGACACCTGAGAGTGGCTACACCTTC
D: TRBD1; V: TRBV5-1; J: TRBJ1-4; size: few; CDR3: CASSARDSLPTNEKLFF; DNA: TGCGCCAGCAGCGCGCGGGACAGCCTACCAACTAATGAAAAACTGTTTTTT
D: .; V: TRBV2; J: TRBJ2-5; size: .; CDR3: CASSVSETQYF; DNA: TGTGCCAGCAGTGTCTCGGAGACCCAGTACTTC
D: TRBD2; V: TRBV27; J: TRBJ2-3; size: .; CDR3: CASSLFLTSADTQYF; DNA: TGTGCCAGCAGTCTCTTCCTTACTAGCGCAGATACGCAGTATTTT
D: TRBD2; V: TRBV2; J: TRBJ2-3; size: .; CDR3: CASRRLAGGADTQYF; DNA: TGTGCCAGCCGTAGACTAGCGGGAGGCGCAGATACGCAGTATTTT
D: TRBD1; V: TRBV28; J: TRBJ1-1; size: once; CDR3: CASSLGTGAFAFF; DNA: TGTGCCAGCAGTTTAGGGACAGGGGCATTTGCTTTCTTT
D: .; V: TRBV7-9; J: TRBJ2-1; size: .; CDR3: CASSHERSSYNEQFF; DNA: TGTGCCAGCAGCCATGAGCGGAGCTCCTACAATGAGCAGTTCTTC
D: .; V: TRBV3-1/TRBV3-2; J: TRBJ1-1; size: .; CDR3: CASSQENGGVNTEAFF; DNA: TGTGCCAGCAGCCAAGAAAACGGGGGGGTGAACACTGAAGCTTTCTTT
D: TRBD1; V: TRBV6-6; J: TRBJ1-5; size: .; CDR3: CASSSNDRGGNQPQHF; DNA: TGTGCCAGCAGTTCAAACGACAGGGGAGGCAATCAGCCCCAGCATTTT
D: .; V: TRBV9; J: TRBJ2-5; size: .; CDR3: CASSAGFQETQYF; DNA: TGTGCCAGCAGCGCGGGATTTCAAGAGACCCAGTACTTC
D: TRBD1; V: TRBV15; J: TRBJ1-4; size: .; CDR3: CATSEGQGTEKLFF; DNA: TGTGCCACCAGCGAGGGACAGGGGACTGAAAAACTGTTTTTT
D: TRBD1; V: TRBV15; J: TRBJ2-3; size: .; CDR3: CATSRDRDTQYF; DNA: TGTGCCACCAGCCGGGACAGAGATACGCAGTATTTT
D: .; V: TRBV5-1; J: TRBJ2-5; size: .; CDR3: CASSLQGIRQETQYF; DNA: TGCGCCAGCAGCTTGCAGGGTATCCGCCAAGAGACCCAGTACTTC
D: TRBD1; V: TRBV5-1; J: TRBJ1-2; size: .; CDR3: CASSLAPGTEIGYTF; DNA: TGCGCCAGCAGCTTGGCCCCCGGGACAGAGATTGGCTACACCTTC
D: .; V: TRBV5-1; J: TRBJ1-1; size: .; CDR3: CASSAGLTNTEAFF; DNA: TGCGCCAGCAGCGCGGGACTTACGAACACTGAAGCTTTCTTT